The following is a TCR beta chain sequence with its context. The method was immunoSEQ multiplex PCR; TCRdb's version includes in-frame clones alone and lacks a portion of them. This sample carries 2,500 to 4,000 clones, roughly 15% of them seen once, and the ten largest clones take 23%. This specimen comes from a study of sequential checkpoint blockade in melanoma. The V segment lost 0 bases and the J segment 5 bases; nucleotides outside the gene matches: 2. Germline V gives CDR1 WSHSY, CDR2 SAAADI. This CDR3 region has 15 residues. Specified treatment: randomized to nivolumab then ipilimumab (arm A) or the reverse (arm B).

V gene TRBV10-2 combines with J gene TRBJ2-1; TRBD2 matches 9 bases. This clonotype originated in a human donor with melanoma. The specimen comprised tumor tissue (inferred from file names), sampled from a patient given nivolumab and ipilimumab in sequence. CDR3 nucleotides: TGCGCCAGCAGTGAGTCGAGACTAGCGGACAATGAGCAGTTCTTC. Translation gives CASSESRLADNEQFF.